The 26 T cell receptor beta chains below all came from one sample that was sequenced in a study of multiple sclerosis patients with progressive multifocal leukoencephalopathy. Time point described: time of PML onset. Profiled with immunoSEQ multiplex PCR; TCRdb holds only in-frame clones, not every one. This sample has about 31,000 clones, with 75% to 90% found just once. Source: PBMCs, taken from a patient treated with natalizumab. Source of these receptors: a woman aged 25 to 39 with progressive multifocal leukoencephalopathy.

The V and J genes are TRBV15 and TRBJ2-7; TRBD1 matches 7 bases. The CDR3 extends over 17 amino acids. J lost 3 bases, V lost 2 bases, and 13 bases had no gene match. CDR1 and CDR2 from the germline V gene are LNHNV and YYDKDF (reference sequence). The DNA for the CDR3 is TGTGCCACCAGCAGACCCCCTAGACAGGGCGTAAACTACGAGCAGTACTTC. Encoded protein: CATSRPPRQGVNYEQYF.

This chain joins TRBV4-3 and TRBJ2-2; 10 bases are a match to TRBD2. Germline V gene sequence: CDR1 LGHNA, CDR2 YSLEER. The CDR3 is made up of 17 amino acids. V lost 0 bases, J lost 5 bases, and 6 bases stayed unmatched. CDR3 loop: CASSQDPSGGVTGELFF. CDR3 bases: TGCGCCAGCAGCCAAGATCCCAGCGGGGGGGTAACCGGGGAGCTGTTTTTT.

J is TRBJ2-7 and V is TRBV10-2; a possible D gene is TRBD1 (6 bases). This CDR3 is built from 13 residues. The germline V and J ends were trimmed by 6 bases and 7 bases, with 16 bases remaining between them. Germline loops: CDR1 WSHSY, CDR2 SAAADI. DNA for the CDR3: TGCGCCAGCAGCCTCCCACAGGGAAAAGAGCAGTACTTC. Its protein is CASSLPQGKEQYF.

Turning to this clone: Other DNA sequences in this specimen translate into the identical CDR3. This chain connects TRBV7-6 to TRBJ2-7; D is perhaps TRBD1 (5 bases). This CDR3 has 17 residues. V gave up 0 bases and J gave up 3 bases, with 18 bases separating them. Germline V gives CDR1 SGHVS, CDR2 FNYEAQ. The CDR3 nucleotides are TGTGCCAGCAGCTTAGCAACCCTAGGGGTAGAGCTCTACGAGCAGTACTTC. Translating it yields CASSLATLGVELYEQYF. The full variable domain, rest sourced from reference TRBV7-6 and TRBJ2-7, is GAGVSQSPRYKVTKRGQDVALRCDPISGHVSLYWYRQALGQGPEFLTYFNYEAQQDKSGLPNDRFSAERPEGSISTLTIQRTEQRDSAMYRCASSLATLGVELYEQYFGPGTRLTVT.

J is TRBJ2-5 and V is TRBV19; 11 nucleotides align to TRBD2. The CDR3 spans 15 residues. V trimming: 5 bases; J trimming: 5 bases; junction bases outside the gene matches: 7. Germline CDR1 LNHDA, CDR2 SQIVND (reference sequence). For the CDR3, the DNA is TGTGCCAGTAGTCGGCGGCTAGCGGGAGGCGAGACCCAGTACTTC. This encodes CASSRRLAGGETQYF.

This clone was detected only a few times. The rearrangement joins TRBV6-1 to TRBJ2-1; 10 bases match TRBD2. CDR3 length: 14 amino acids. Losses at the gene ends were 3 bases for V and 7 bases for J; bases not matched to a gene: 3. CDR1 is MNHNS, CDR2 SASEGT, per germline. CDR3 residues: CASSDLAGGNEQFF. The CDR3 coding sequence is TGTGCCAGCAGTGACTTAGCGGGAGGTAATGAGCAGTTCTTC.

This chain joins TRBV11-1 and TRBJ2-7, with D maybe TRBD1 (5 bases). The CDR3 loop spans 12 amino acids. Deletions cut 1 base from V and 5 bases from J, with 6 bases between. Germline V lookup: CDR1 SGHAT, CDR2 FQDESV (reference sequence). In DNA form, the CDR3 reads TGTGCCAGCAGCTTAGTAGGGGACGAGCAGTACTTC. Its protein product is CASSLVGDEQYF. Complete variable domain (other parts from reference TRBV11-1 and TRBJ2-7): EAEVAQSPRYKITEKSQAVAFWCDPISGHATLYWYRQILGQGPELLVQFQDESVVDDSQLPKDRFSAERLKGVDSTLKIQPAELGDSAMYLCASSLVGDEQYFGPGTRLTVT.

The CDR3 region has the DNA TGTGCCAGCAGCCGCGCCACAGGGATTCAAGAGACCCAGTACTTC. It translates to CASSRATGIQETQYF. This chain uses TRBV7-3 with TRBJ2-5; tentatively, D is TRBD1 (6 bases). This CDR3 is built from 15 residues. The V end lost 5 bases, the J end lost 2 bases, and 15 bases lay between the germline ends. The germline V gene encodes CDR1 SGHTA and CDR2 FQGTGA.

The CDR3 coding sequence is TGCGCCAGCAGCGTCACCGGGGAGGAGACCCAGTACTTC. Amino acids: CASSVTGEETQYF. The rearrangement joins TRBV5-1 to TRBJ2-5; a possible D gene is TRBD2 (5 bases). There are 13 residues in the CDR3. Germline V gene data show CDR1 as SGHRS and CDR2 as YFSETQ. Between the trimmed V and J ends, which lost 4 bases and 5 bases, there was a span of 12 bases.

This chain links TRBV19 with TRBJ1-4; D gene ambiguous. This CDR3 comprises 12 residues. The V end lost 8 bases, the J end lost 7 bases, and 11 bases lay between the germline ends. The V gene's germline CDR1 is LNHDA and CDR2 SQIVND (reference sequence). The CDR3 reads CASAQVGEKLFF. The DNA of the CDR3 is TGTGCCAGTGCCCAGGTCGGTGAAAAACTGTTTTTT.

This sequence joins TRBV7-9 and TRBJ1-2; D not certain. CDR3 length: 14 amino acids. V shed 4 bases and J shed 1 base, with 10 bases lying between them. Per the germline V gene, CDR1 is SEHNR and CDR2 is FQNEAQ (reference sequence). Here the CDR3 reads CASSSRWGNYGYTF. CDR3 sequence (DNA): TGTGCCAGCAGCTCTCGGTGGGGTAACTATGGCTACACCTTC. Full variable domain (missing parts from reference TRBV7-9 and TRBJ1-2): DTGVSQNPRHKITKRGQNVTFRCDPISEHNRLYWYRQTLGQGPEFLTYFQNEAQLEKSRLLSDRFSAERPKGSFSTLEIQRTEQGDSAMYLCASSSRWGNYGYTFGSGTRLTVV.

This chain uses TRBV7-6 with TRBJ2-7, with D perhaps being TRBD1 or TRBD2 (5 bases each). From germline, CDR1 is SGHVS and CDR2 FNYEAQ. The CDR3 has 14 amino acids. V shed 1 base and J shed 2 bases, with 9 bases lying between them. The CDR3 loop reads CASSLDPGPYEQYF. The CDR3 nucleotides read TGTGCCAGCAGCTTAGATCCGGGGCCCTACGAGCAGTACTTC. Variable domain in full (rest from reference TRBV7-6 and TRBJ2-7): GAGVSQSPRYKVTKRGQDVALRCDPISGHVSLYWYRQALGQGPEFLTYFNYEAQQDKSGLPNDRFSAERPEGSISTLTIQRTEQRDSAMYRCASSLDPGPYEQYFGPGTRLTVT.

This sequence joins TRBV12-5 and TRBJ2-2, with D unresolved. Germline loops: CDR1 LGHNT, CDR2 FRNRAP. CDR3 size: 13 residues. Trimming pared 0 bases from V and 7 bases from J, leaving 6 bases between. CDR3 sequence: CASGLVDSGELFF. Written as DNA, the CDR3 is TGTGCTAGTGGTTTGGTAGATAGCGGGGAGCTGTTTTTT.

V and J are TRBV5-4 and TRBJ2-3; the D gene is possibly TRBD2 (5 bases). CDR1 is SGHNT, CDR2 YYREEE, per germline (reference sequence). CDR3 length: 16 residues. Trimming took off 4 bases at V and 0 bases at J, with 15 bases between the two ends. CDR3 sequence reads: CASSHPSRGSTDTQYF. CDR3 nucleotides: TGTGCCAGCAGCCATCCTTCTCGGGGAAGCACAGATACGCAGTATTTT.

This clone was observed a few times. The chain couples TRBV2 to TRBJ1-3; D is possibly TRBD1 (6 bases). Germline V gives CDR1 SNHLY, CDR2 FYNNEI. The CDR3 loop spans 15 amino acids. Trimming took 2 bases from V and 1 from J, leaving 9 bases between them. The CDR3 loop reads CASSELDSSGNTIYF. The CDR3 nucleotides read TGTGCCAGCAGTGAATTGGACAGTTCTGGAAACACCATATATTTT.

V usage is TRBV4-1 and J usage is TRBJ2-5; no reliable D call. Per germline, CDR1 MGHRA and CDR2 YSYEKL. Trimming removed 0 bases from V and 0 bases from J, with 8 bases in between. CDR3 length: 15 residues. The CDR3 is CASSQDGTNQETQYF. The CDR3 DNA follows: TGCGCCAGCAGCCAAGACGGCACTAACCAAGAGACCCAGTACTTC.

Only one count was recorded for this clone. This CDR3 reads CASSVGGMGQETQYF. The CDR3 DNA is TGTGCCAGCAGCGTCGGAGGGATGGGGCAAGAGACCCAGTACTTC. The chain combines TRBV9 with TRBJ2-5; D perhaps matches TRBD2 (6 bases). Trimming shortened V by 2 bases and J by 2 bases, and 13 bases separated the two germline ends. CDR3 length: 15 amino acids. Germline CDR1 reads SGDLS; CDR2 reads YYNGEE. The full variable domain, its missing parts supplied by reference TRBV9 and TRBJ2-5, is DSGVTQTPKHLITATGQRVTLRCSPRSGDLSVYWYQQSLDQGLQFLIQYYNGEERAKGNILERFSAQQFPDLHSELNLSSLELGDSALYFCASSVGGMGQETQYFGPGTRLLVL.

In DNA, the CDR3 is TGTGCCAGCAGTCATATCGGACAGGGTCCCTACGAGCAGTACTTC. The encoded protein is CASSHIGQGPYEQYF. The chain uses TRBV11-2 and TRBJ2-5; 8 bases map to TRBD1. The J call may be wrong; the DNA end is better matched by TRBJ2-7. Germline CDR1 reads SGHAT; CDR2 reads FQNNGV. The CDR3 sequence is 15 residues long.

CDR3 region: CASSLYGTGELFF. The CDR3 DNA reads TGTGCCAGCAGCTTATATGGGACCGGGGAGCTGTTTTTT. This chain uses TRBV7-9 with TRBJ2-2; D gene ambiguous. Per germline, CDR1 SEHNR and CDR2 FQNEAQ (reference sequence). The ends were cut back, 2 bases at V and 5 bases at J, with 6 bases in the middle. CDR3 size: 13 residues.

The chain employs TRBV28 and TRBJ2-7; 11 nucleotides agree with TRBD1. CDR1 is MDHEN, CDR2 SYDVKM, per germline. V was clipped by 7 bases and J by 4 bases; unmatched bases: 9. CDR3 size: 15 residues. CDR3 sequence: CASNAGTGGSYEQYF. The CDR3 DNA reads as TGTGCCAGCAACGCCGGGACAGGGGGTAGTTACGAGCAGTACTTC.

The gene calls are TRBV7-9 and TRBJ1-1, with TRBD1 matching over 7 bases. The CDR3 is 13 residues long. The germline gives CDR1 SEHNR, CDR2 FQNEAQ (reference sequence). The V and J ends lost 7 bases and 5 bases, in that order; junction bases with no gene match: 7. The chain's CDR3 is CASKQGPRTEAFF. The CDR3 nucleotides read TGTGCCAGCAAACAGGGGCCGAGAACTGAAGCTTTCTTT.

The chain couples TRBV18 to TRBJ1-1; tentative D call: TRBD1 (5 bases). CDR3 size: 16 residues. Germline V gene data show CDR1 as KGHSH and CDR2 as LQKENI. Between the trimmed V and J ends, which lost 8 bases and 1 base, there was a span of 20 bases. The CDR3 DNA sequence: TGTGCCAGCACCACCGCGGGCTGGGGCACGAACACTGAAGCTTTCTTT. As protein: CASTTAGWGTNTEAFF.

The chain recombines TRBV4-3 with TRBJ2-1; D might be TRBD1 (5 bases). Germline loops: CDR1 LGHNA, CDR2 YSLEER. The CDR3 totals 13 residues. V was shortened by 5 bases and J by 4 bases, with 9 bases between the two germline ends. CDR3 nucleotides: TGCGCCAGCAGCAAGGACATTTACAATGAGCAGTTCTTC. Encoded protein: CASSKDIYNEQFF.

V is TRBV27 and J is TRBJ1-6; D is possibly TRBD1 (5 bases). CDR3 length: 14 amino acids. V lost 3 bases, J lost 10 bases, and 13 bases lay in between. CDR1 MNHEY and CDR2 SMNVEV come from the germline V gene (reference sequence). The CDR3 coding sequence is TGTGCCAGCAGTTTGCGGCAGGGAAGATCACCCCTCCACTTT. Its protein is CASSLRQGRSPLHF.

This clone occurred a few times. The chain couples TRBV5-1 to TRBJ2-1, with TRBD2 matching over 9 bases. The V gene end was trimmed by 4 bases and the J gene end by 9 bases; junction bases not matched to a gene: 11. Germline CDR1 is SGHRS and CDR2 is YFSETQ. The CDR3 has 15 amino acids. The DNA for the CDR3 is TGCGCCAGCAGCCCACGGGCTAGCGGGACGAGTGAGCAGTTCTTC. Residues: CASSPRASGTSEQFF. Full variable domain (missing parts from reference TRBV5-1 and TRBJ2-1): KAGVTQTPRYLIKTRGQQVTLSCSPISGHRSVSWYQQTPGQGLQFLFEYFSETQRNKGNFPGRFSGRQFSNSRSEMNVSTLELGDSALYLCASSPRASGTSEQFFGPGTRLTVL.

This clone appeared a single time. The rearrangement links TRBV5-1 to TRBJ2-5; 8 nucleotides line up with TRBD2. CDR3 length: 16 amino acids. Unmatched junction bases numbered 13, after V lost 4 bases and J lost 5 bases. From germline, CDR1 is SGHRS and CDR2 YFSETQ. The CDR3 DNA sequence: TGCGCCAGCAGCCCCGGGCCCCGGGGGGGCGTGGAGACCCAGTACTTC. Its translation is CASSPGPRGGVETQYF. The full variable domain, completed using reference TRBV5-1 and TRBJ2-5, is KAGVTQTPRYLIKTRGQQVTLSCSPISGHRSVSWYQQTPGQGLQFLFEYFSETQRNKGNFPGRFSGRQFSNSRSEMNVSTLELGDSALYLCASSPGPRGGVETQYFGPGTRLLVL.